Here is one TCR beta chain with its context. The target antigen is unknown. V lost 8 bases, J lost 8 bases, and 6 bases stayed unmatched. This CDR3 has 13 amino acids. Looked up from germline, CDR1 is GTSNPN and CDR2 is SVGIG (reference sequence). Repertoires were generated with immunoSEQ multiplex PCR, while TCRdb's copy carries only in-frame clones and drops some. The data show some 140,000 clones, approximately 90% seen once. This sample stems from a study of T cell responses to AZD1222 COVID-19 vaccine. Overall study results and limits: Just a handful of AZD1222 recipients were seropositive at baseline. Nearly half of unique spike-specific TCRs reportedly avoided B.1.351 and B.1.1.7 mutated regions.

This material consisted of peripheral blood, taken on day 0 of AZD1222 vaccination. This sequence joins TRBV30 and TRBJ1-4, with 12 bases matching TRBD1. The clonotype comes from an adult in good health. The CDR3 here is CALGTGGEEKLFF. The DNA for the CDR3 is TGTGCCCTCGGGACAGGGGGCGAGGAAAAACTGTTTTTT.